This TCR beta chain stems from a study of siplizumab effects on memory and regulatory T cells. It was 95,000 to 100,000 TCR templates that were assayed per sample. TCRdb's copy holds only in-frame clones and misses some; the assay was immunoSEQ multiplex PCR. The table has 99,000 or so clones, just over 90% seen once. To note about this clone: The target antigen is unknown.

Overall study findings and caveats: Significant reduction of alloreactive sequences traceable to unstimulated CD4+ memory cells was observed with siplizumab. The study did not confirm that proliferating Tregs from siplizumab cultures were suppressive. Memory cells seemed less diverse than naive T cells, which also seemed major contributors to the alloresponse.

CDR1 is SNHLY and CDR2 is FYNNEI in the germline V gene. The CDR3 contains 11 residues. V was pared by 4 bases and J by 14 bases, with 14 bases between. Sequences were obtained from CD4+ T cells sorted from blood. This TCR came from a human donor in good health. The V and J genes are TRBV2 and TRBJ1-2; TRBD1 is a possible D gene (6 bases). The CDR3 loop reads CASSGTAGITF. CDR3 coding DNA: TGTGCCAGCAGTGGGACAGCCGGGATAACCTTC.